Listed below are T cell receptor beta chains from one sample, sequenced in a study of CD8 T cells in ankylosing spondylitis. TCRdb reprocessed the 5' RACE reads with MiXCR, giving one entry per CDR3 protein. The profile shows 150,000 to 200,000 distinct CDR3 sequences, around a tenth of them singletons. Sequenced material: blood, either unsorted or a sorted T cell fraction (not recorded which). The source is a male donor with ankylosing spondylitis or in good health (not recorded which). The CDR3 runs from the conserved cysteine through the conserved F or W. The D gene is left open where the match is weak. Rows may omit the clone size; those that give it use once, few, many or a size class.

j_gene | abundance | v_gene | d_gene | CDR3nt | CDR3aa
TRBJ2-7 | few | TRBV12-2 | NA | TGTGCAAGTCGCTTACAACCGACTAGCGGGGACCCAGAAGGGAATGGTTACGAGCAGTACTTC | CASRLQPTSGDPEGNGYEQYF
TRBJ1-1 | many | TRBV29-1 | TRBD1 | TGCAGCGTTCCCCGACAGGGGTCGAACACTGAAGCTTTCTTT | CSVPRQGSNTEAFF
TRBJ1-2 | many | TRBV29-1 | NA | TGCAGCGTTGATTGTGAACGCGGCAGTTTGTGTCCCTATGGCTACACCTTC | CSVDCERGSLCPYGYTF
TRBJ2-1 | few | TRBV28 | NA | TGTGCCAGCAGTTTATTTCAAGTAAGCAATGAGCAGTTCTTC | CASSLFQVSNEQFF
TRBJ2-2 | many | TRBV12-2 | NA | TGTGCAAGTCGCTTAATAAAGGGACTAGCGGGAGAACCCGGGGAGCTGTTTTTT | CASRLIKGLAGEPGELFF
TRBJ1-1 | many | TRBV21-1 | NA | TGTGCCAGCAGCAAACGGGACAGGGATTATAAAGGTGAAGCTTTCTTT | CASSKRDRDYKGEAFF
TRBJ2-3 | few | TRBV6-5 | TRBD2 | TGTGCCAGCAGTTTGCTAGCGGGGGTCACAGATACGCAGTATTTT | CASSLLAGVTDTQYF
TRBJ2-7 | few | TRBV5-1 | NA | TGCGCCAGCAGCGCGCTCGACGAGCAGTACTTC | CASSALDEQYF
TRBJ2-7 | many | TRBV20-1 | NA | TGCAGTGCCCGGACAGGAGGGCTCTACGAGCAGTACTTC | CSARTGGLYEQYF
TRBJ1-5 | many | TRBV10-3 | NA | TGTGCCATCAGTGAGTCCGGGGGTGGTCAGCCCCAGCATTTT | CAISESGGGQPQHF
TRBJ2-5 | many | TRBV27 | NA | TGTGCCAGCAGCCACAGGGTCCAGGAGACCCAGTACTTC | CASSHRVQETQYF
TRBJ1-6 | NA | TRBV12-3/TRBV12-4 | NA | TGTGCCAGCACCCGGGAGTATAATTCACCCCTCCACTTT | CASTREYNSPLHF
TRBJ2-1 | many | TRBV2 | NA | TGTGCCAGTACAGGGCCTCCCTCCTACAATGAGCAGTTCTTC | CASTGPPSYNEQFF
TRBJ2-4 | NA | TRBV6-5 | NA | TGTGCCAGCAGTTCTTTGAGGACCGTAGCCAAAAACATTCAGTACTTC | CASSSLRTVAKNIQYF
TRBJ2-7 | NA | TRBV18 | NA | TGTGCCAGCTCATTACCGGACAGCTACGAGCAGTACTTC | CASSLPDSYEQYF
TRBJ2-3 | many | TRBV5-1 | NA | TGCGCCAGCAGCTTGAGGGGACTCCCCACAGATACGCAGTATTTT | CASSLRGLPTDTQYF
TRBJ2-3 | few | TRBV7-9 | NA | TGTGCCAGCAGCTTAGTAGCAAGGGAAGATACGCAGTATTTT | CASSLVAREDTQYF
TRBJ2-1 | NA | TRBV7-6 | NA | TGTACCAGCAGCTTTGGGGGTGGGGGGCGCCCCGATGAGCAGTTCTTC | CTSSFGGGGRPDEQFF
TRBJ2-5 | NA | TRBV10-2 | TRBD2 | TGCGCCAGCAGGGATAGCGGGGGTCCGCAAGAGACCCAGTACTTC | CASRDSGGPQETQYF
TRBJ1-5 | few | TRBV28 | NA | TGTGCCAGCAGACAGGTAAATCAGCCCCAGCATTTT | CASRQVNQPQHF
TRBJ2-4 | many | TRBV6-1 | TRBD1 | TGTGCCAGCAGACAGGGGGCTATAAACATTCAGTACTTC | CASRQGAINIQYF
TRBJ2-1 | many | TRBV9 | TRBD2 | TGTGCCAGCAGCGTAGGGCTAGCGGGGTCGTATGAGCAGTTCTTC | CASSVGLAGSYEQFF
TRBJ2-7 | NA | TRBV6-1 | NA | TGTGCCAGCAGTGAAACGGCCCCGCCGGACGTCTACGAGCAGTACTTC | CASSETAPPDVYEQYF
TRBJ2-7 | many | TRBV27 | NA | TGTGCCAGCAGTTTATCGCCAGCCTTTAACTACGAGCAGTACTTC | CASSLSPAFNYEQYF
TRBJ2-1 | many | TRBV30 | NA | TGTGCCTGGAGCCCGGTCCCGGGAAGGCACAATGAGCAGTTCTTC | CAWSPVPGRHNEQFF
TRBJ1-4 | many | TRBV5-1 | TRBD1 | TGCGCCAGCAGCGACAGGGGGCTTTCTAATGAAAAACTGTTTTTT | CASSDRGLSNEKLFF
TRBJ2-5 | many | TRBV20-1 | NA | TGCAGTGCCCGGACTGTGGAGACCCAGTACTTC | CSARTVETQYF
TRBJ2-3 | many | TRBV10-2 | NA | TGCGCCAGCAGGCCCGGGGTGGTGACAGATACGCAGTATTTT | CASRPGVVTDTQYF
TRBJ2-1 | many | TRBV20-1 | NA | TGCAGTGCACAACAGGGTTGGAGCTCCTACAATGAGCAGTTCTTC | CSAQQGWSSYNEQFF
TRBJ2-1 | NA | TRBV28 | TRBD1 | TGTGCCAGCAGACCGGGACAGGGGTTGAATGAGCAGTTCTTC | CASRPGQGLNEQFF
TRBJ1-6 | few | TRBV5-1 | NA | TGCGCCAGCAGCTTGTCCGGGGCCGGGGGTAATTCACCCCTCCACTTT | CASSLSGAGGNSPLHF
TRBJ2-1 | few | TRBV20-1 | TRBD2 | TGCTGTGCTGGATCGGGACTACTTAATCGGGTCGATGAGCAGTTCTTC | CCAGSGLLNRVDEQFF
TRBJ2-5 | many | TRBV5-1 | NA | TGCGCCAGCAGCTTGGTCGCGGGAATGGAGACCCAGTACTTC | CASSLVAGMETQYF
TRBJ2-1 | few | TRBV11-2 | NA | TGTGCCAGCAGCTTAGAGTCGAGCAGCCGGGGTGAGCAGTTCTTC | CASSLESSSRGEQFF
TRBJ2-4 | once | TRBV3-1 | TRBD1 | TGTGCCAGCAGCCGCACACCGACAGGGGGCCAAAAAAACATTCAGTACTTC | CASSRTPTGGQKNIQYF
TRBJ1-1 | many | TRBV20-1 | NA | TGCAGTGCTAGAGATGGGGCCGGGTCAAGGGGAGCTTTCTTT | CSARDGAGSRGAFF
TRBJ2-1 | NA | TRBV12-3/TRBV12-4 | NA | TGTGCCAGCAGTTTAGGGGTCCTCTACAATGAGCAGTTCTTC | CASSLGVLYNEQFF
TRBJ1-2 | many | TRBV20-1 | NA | TGCAGTGCTAGGAGGCAGGGCAGACATGGCTACACCTTC | CSARRQGRHGYTF
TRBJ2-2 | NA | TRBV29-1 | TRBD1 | TGCAGCGTCCGGTCAGGTGGGACAGCTTTCACCGGGGAGCTGTTTTTT | CSVRSGGTAFTGELFF
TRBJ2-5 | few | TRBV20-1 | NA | TGCTGTGCTAGAGATGCGGGCACTCAATGGGAGACCCAGTACTTC | CCARDAGTQWETQYF
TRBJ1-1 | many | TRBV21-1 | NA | TGTGCCAGCAGCAAAGAACCTGGTGGGGAGCCTCTGAACACTGAAGCTTTCTTT | CASSKEPGGEPLNTEAFF
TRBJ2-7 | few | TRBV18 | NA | TGTGCCAGCTCATGGGCTACAGGGACAAAGATCCACGAGCAGTACTTC | CASSWATGTKIHEQYF
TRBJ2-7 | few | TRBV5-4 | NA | TGTGCCAGCAGCTTGGAGGCCCTTGAGGGGGAGCAGTACTTC | CASSLEALEGEQYF
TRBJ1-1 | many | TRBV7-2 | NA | TGTGCCAGCAGCGTTTCCCCCGGAGTGGAAGCTTTCTTT | CASSVSPGVEAFF
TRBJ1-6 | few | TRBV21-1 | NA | TGTGCCAGCAGCATGGGACCTAAGAGGGATTCACCCCTCCACTTT | CASSMGPKRDSPLHF
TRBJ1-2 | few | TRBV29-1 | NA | TGCAGCGTTGCGGAAGGGGGGGGGAATGGCTACACCTTC | CSVAEGGGNGYTF
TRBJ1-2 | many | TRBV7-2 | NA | TGTGCCAGCAGCTTAACCGGAGATTACTCTAACTATGGCTACACCTTC | CASSLTGDYSNYGYTF
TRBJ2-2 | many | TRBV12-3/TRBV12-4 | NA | TGTGCCAGCAGCAGGACAGAGGCGAACACCGGGGAGCTGTTTTTT | CASSRTEANTGELFF
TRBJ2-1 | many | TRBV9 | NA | TGTGCCAGCAGCGTAGCGGGGGAGTACAATGAGCAGTTCTTC | CASSVAGEYNEQFF
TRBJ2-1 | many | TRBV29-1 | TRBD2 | TGCAGCGTTCTGGGGGAAGCGGGAGGGGGTAGTGGTGAGCAGTTCTTC | CSVLGEAGGGSGEQFF
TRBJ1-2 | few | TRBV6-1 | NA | TGTGCCAGCTCTCAGGGGAAAACTAACTATGGCTACACCTTC | CASSQGKTNYGYTF
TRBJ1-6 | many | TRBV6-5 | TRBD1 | TGTGCCAGCAGTCTATCGGGACAGGGGAATTCACCCCTCCACTTT | CASSLSGQGNSPLHF